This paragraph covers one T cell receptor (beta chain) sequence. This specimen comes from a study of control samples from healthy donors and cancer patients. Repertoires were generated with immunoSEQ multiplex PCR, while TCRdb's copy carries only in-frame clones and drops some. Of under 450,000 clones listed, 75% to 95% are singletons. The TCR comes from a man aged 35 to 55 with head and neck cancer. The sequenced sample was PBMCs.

The CDR3 loop is CASSLGGTWFYEQYF. In DNA form, the CDR3 reads TGTGCCAGCAGTTTAGGAGGGACTTGGTTCTACGAGCAGTACTTC. The V call is TRBV27, the J call TRBJ2-7, with a tentative D call TRBD2 (6 bases). This CDR3 spans 15 amino acids. CDR1 and CDR2 (germline): MNHEY, SMNVEV (reference sequence). The germline V and J ends were trimmed by 2 bases and 3 bases, with 14 bases remaining between them.